This TCR beta chain emerged from a study of shared clonotypes between healthy human individuals (TCRdb year 2020). Concerning the study at large: The cohort included three men and a couple of women between 18 and 49 years of age. To estimate repertoire size and how much clonotypes are shared between individuals, the study performed deep sequencing of blood TCR repertoires from roughly five healthy adults. To increase sequencing depth and limit assay-specific biases, different laboratories used diverse techniques to prepare libraries and sequence TCR repertoires. For each donor, CD4 naive and CD4 memory were each given three plates, CD8 naive was given two plates, and CD8 memory was given one plate. Each donor's leukapheresis produced roughly between roughly 0.85 and 9.5 billion PBMCs. What the research found in general, with its limitations: Sampling was restricted to blood, and TCR repertoires in tissues likely differ from the TCR repertoires found in blood. Clonotypes shared by all four sorted-subset donors showed higher generation probabilities than non-shared clonotypes. When four donors were compared, the shared fraction of clonotypes was roughly 4.8% for naive CD4, around 3.5% for naive CD8, roughly 2.3% for memory CD4, and 0.4% for memory CD8. Because the study included a small number of donors, the genetic and exposure-history diversity represented was limited. Pairwise subsampling indicated that sequencing depth was expected to affect the degree of clonotype sharing among donors. Larger estimated clonotype richness was generally found for naive subsets than for memory subsets. Even with the large sequencing depth, rarefaction of the sorted-subset datasets indicated that sequencing was incomplete.

The donors were healthy, HIV-negative adults with no recently reported acute infections or vaccinations. Only Caucasian adults living in Nashville, Tennessee, USA were represented among the donors. CD4+ T cells were enriched through magnetic negative selection, after which naive cells were positively selected on CD45RA and the remaining negative fraction served as the memory subset. Blood was collected by leukapheresis, and PBMCs were isolated by Ficoll-Histopaque density gradient centrifugation and then cryopreserved in liquid nitrogen vapor phase. Analytical flow cytometry was used to check the purity and quantity of each magnetically sorted T cell population. Each sorted fraction had its genomic DNA isolated and then quantified by UV absorbance on a Nanodrop 2000c. Inclusive of the bounding cysteine and phenylalanine, the CDR3 is 15 residues long. CDR3 DNA is the only sequence kept; it has 45 bases, read in frame from the first base. Trimming takes 3 bases from V and 5 bases from J, and the germline ends sit 16 bases apart. The CDR1 and CDR2 encoded by the germline V gene (reference sequence) are SSHAT and FNYEAQ.

Using the deep immunoSEQ assay, multiplex PCR amplified TCR CDR3 regions from genomic DNA. Genomic DNA extracted from each cell subset was distributed evenly over all wells of several immunoSEQ 96-well plates, and each plate served as one replicate. For sorted subsets, around 0.2 ug genomic DNA, equal to about 30,000 T cell genomes, was loaded into each replicate PCR. The purified libraries were quantified using a Qubit 3.0 fluorometer, sized with a Bioanalyzer 2100, and then quantified again using the KAPA Library Quantification kit. Each immunoSEQ 96-well plate was sequenced on its own single-read 150-cycle Illumina NextSeq 550 flow cell. For the original study's pipeline: The immunoSEQ output contained only junctional sequences without quality scores, so filtering could not match that applied to full-length reads. To assign V/J genes and CDR3, sequences were annotated using PyIR, a Python wrapper for IgBLAST v1.9, with IMGT germline references. Reads were filtered out if the reads had weak V/J assignments (E-value above 1e-6), no CDR3, stop codons, out-of-frame junctions, or ambiguous translated residues. V3J clonotypes were defined as sequences sharing the same inferred V gene, J gene, and CDR3 amino acid sequence. Percentage overlap between repertoires was computed as shared unique clonotypes divided by the size of the smaller repertoire. Three approaches were used to assess repertoire richness: RTK rarefaction, the Chao1 estimator, and Recon v2.1 estimates of unobserved clonotypes. For all TCRbeta clonotypes obtained by the gDNA method from a handful of donors, generation probabilities were computed with OLGA. Not all clones reach the TCRdb copy of this immuneACCESS table, which keeps in-frame sequences only. Checked studies attribute under half of the gap to unresolved V genes and leave the rest unexplained. D and trimming come from the DNA, and the V and J calls and clone size come from that table. The sample records some 1,100,000 clones, 78% of which are singletons. In total, the top ten clones hold 0.52% of the sample.

Details on this clone: Which antigen it targets is not known. Base qualities are not at hand, and no much larger clone is one base apart.

Sequenced: memory CD4+ T cells from PBMCs. The cell subset or site tag for this specimen amounts to: CD45RA-negative fraction. The chain is assembled from TRBV7-7 and TRBJ2-5, with TRBD2 as a weak D call on 6 bases. The sequence was collected from a man aged 18 to 30 in good health. Some clones in this sample may be carry-over from other donors' samples. The base sequence is TGTGCCAGCAGCTTTGCGGGGCGCCCTCGGGAGACCCAGTACTTC. Its protein is CASSFAGRPRETQYF. With all but the CDR3 taken from the reference TRBV7-7 and TRBJ2-5 genes, the full variable domain is: GAGVSQSPRYKVTKRGQDVTLRCDPISSHATLYWYQQALGQGPEFLTYFNYEAQPDKSGLPSDRFSAERPEGSISTLTIQRTEQRDSAMYRCASSFAGRPRETQYFGPGTRLLVL.